This is a list of T cell receptor beta chains from one sample in a study of cytomegalovirus exposure and HLA in healthy donors. Clones were sequenced by immunoSEQ multiplex PCR, and TCRdb holds only the in-frame ones, with some missing. The sample holds around 120,000 clones, 80% seen once. The sample consisted of PBMCs. Every receptor here comes from a man between 25 and 39 years old in good health and CMV-seronegative. Both conserved end residues are part of each CDR3. D genes are given only for firm matches. Clone sizes are given selectively: once, few, many, or a class where the clone is expanded.

NA	TRBV6-6	NA	TRBJ1-4	TGTGCCAGCAGTTACTCGGAGGAAAAACTGTTTTTT	CASSYSEEKLFF
TRBD2	TRBV5-1	once	TRBJ2-1	TGCGCCAGCAGCTTTAGCGGGAACCCTCCTGTGGTGCAGTTCTTC	CASSFSGNPPVVQFF
NA	TRBV6-4	NA	TRBJ2-3	TGTGCCAGCAGTGTGGTCAGCAGGGCAGATACGCAGTATTTT	CASSVVSRADTQYF
TRBD2	TRBV27	NA	TRBJ2-3	TGTGCCAGCAGTCCCGCCTTGACTAGCGGGGGCACAGATACGCAGTATTTT	CASSPALTSGGTDTQYF
NA	TRBV30	NA	TRBJ1-2	TGTGCCTGGAGTGTAGGGAGGGCTAGCTACACCTTC	CAWSVGRASYTF
NA	TRBV28	NA	TRBJ2-7	TGTGCCAGCAGACTCGGGACTTTCTACGAGCAGTACTTC	CASRLGTFYEQYF
NA	TRBV5-1	NA	TRBJ2-7	TGCGCCAGCAGCTTGGACAGAACTTCCTACGAGCAGTACTTC	CASSLDRTSYEQYF
NA	TRBV7-9	NA	TRBJ2-7	TGTGCCAGCAGCTTAGACAGGGAGCAGTACTTC	CASSLDREQYF
TRBD1	TRBV6-5	NA	TRBJ1-5	TGTGCCAGCAGTTCCAACGCAGGGGGCCATCAGCCCCAGCATTTT	CASSSNAGGHQPQHF
TRBD1	TRBV5-1	NA	TRBJ2-3	TGCGCCAGCAGCAGAAACAGGGGAAGATACACAGATACGCAGTATTTT	CASSRNRGRYTDTQYF
TRBD2	TRBV6-5	NA	TRBJ2-2	TGTGCCAGCAGCTATGGCGGGAGTAACACCGGGGAGCTGTTTTTT	CASSYGGSNTGELFF
TRBD2	TRBV2	NA	TRBJ2-1	TGTGCCAGCAGTGATGTGGGACTAGTACAGTTCTTC	CASSDVGLVQFF
NA	TRBV4-1	NA	TRBJ1-1	TGCGCCAGCAGCCAAGTTCAGGGGTTTATGAACACTGAAGCTTTCTTT	CASSQVQGFMNTEAFF
NA	TRBV4-2	NA	TRBJ1-5	TGTGCCAGCAGCCAAAAACAGGATAGCAATCAGCCCCAGCATTTT	CASSQKQDSNQPQHF
NA	TRBV4-1	NA	TRBJ2-7	TGCGCCAGCAGCCAGAACGTACAGGGGGGGTCCTACGAGCAGTACTTC	CASSQNVQGGSYEQYF
NA	TRBV5-1	NA	TRBJ1-1	TGCGCCAGCAGCTATACAGAGAACACTGAAGCTTTCTTT	CASSYTENTEAFF
TRBD2	TRBV7-9	NA	TRBJ2-7	TGTGCCAGCAGCTCGACTAGCGGGTCCTACGAGCAGTACTTC	CASSSTSGSYEQYF
NA	TRBV2	NA	TRBJ2-2	TGTGCCAGCAGGGGTGAGGCGGGCCGCACCGGGGAGCTGTTTTTT	CASRGEAGRTGELFF
NA	TRBV5-4	NA	TRBJ1-5	TGTGCCAGCAGCGTTCACGGGGGATCTCAGCCCCAGCATTTT	CASSVHGGSQPQHF
TRBD1	TRBV15	NA	TRBJ2-7	TGTGCCACCAGCAGAGTCAGGACAGGGGGAAACGAGCAGTACTTC	CATSRVRTGGNEQYF
NA	TRBV5-1	NA	TRBJ2-2	TGCGCCAGCAGCTACCACACGACCGGGGAGCTGTTTTTT	CASSYHTTGELFF
TRBD2	TRBV6-6	NA	TRBJ2-5	TGTGCCAGCAGCCCCGGGACTAGCTTAGAGACCCAGTACTTC	CASSPGTSLETQYF
NA	TRBV30	once	TRBJ1-2	TGTGCCTGGGATCGCGGAATTTCGGGGGCCGCTAGCGGCTCCGGCTACACCTTC	CAWDRGISGAASGSGYTF
NA	TRBV7-6	NA	TRBJ1-5	TGTGCCAGCAGCCTAAAGGGGGATAGCAATCAGCCCCAGCATTTT	CASSLKGDSNQPQHF
TRBD1	TRBV5-1	NA	TRBJ1-2	TGCGCCAACAGCGAACCCTCGAGGGGGCTTTGGGGCTACACCTTC	CANSEPSRGLWGYTF
NA	TRBV4-2	NA	TRBJ2-3	TGTGCCAGCAGCCAGGATCCCGCAGCGGGCCGCACAGATACGCAGTATTTT	CASSQDPAAGRTDTQYF
NA	TRBV27	few	TRBJ1-1	TGTGCCAGCAGTTTATCAGCCCTAGATGAAGCTTTCTTT	CASSLSALDEAFF
TRBD2	TRBV19	NA	TRBJ2-2	TGTGCCAGTAGTATAGACCGGGGGGGAGGGCCCCCCGGGGAGCTGTTTTTT	CASSIDRGGGPPGELFF
NA	TRBV5-1	NA	TRBJ2-7	TGCGCCAGCAGCTCGTCTGGGCAGGTTACCTACGAGCAGTACTTC	CASSSSGQVTYEQYF
NA	TRBV27	once	TRBJ2-2	TGTGCCAGCAGTTTCTCCCCAACGGGGAAGCTGTTTTTT	CASSFSPTGKLFF
TRBD2	TRBV19	NA	TRBJ2-7	TGTGCCACCACGGGGGGAGCCGACGAGCAGTACTTC	CATTGGADEQYF
TRBD2	TRBV5-4	NA	TRBJ2-5	TGTGCCAGCAGCAGGGGCGGGGGTGCACAAGAGACCCAGTACTTC	CASSRGGGAQETQYF
NA	TRBV19	NA	TRBJ1-4	TGTGCCAGTAGTATAGGAGGGGGGGATGAAAAACTGTTTTTT	CASSIGGGDEKLFF
NA	TRBV19	NA	TRBJ1-2	TGTGCCAGTAGTAGCAACCCAGGGTCTGGTGGCTACACCTTC	CASSSNPGSGGYTF
TRBD1	TRBV5-8	NA	TRBJ1-5	TGTGCCAGCAGCTTCCACCTCCAGGGGGTAAGTCGTCAGCCCCAGCATTTT	CASSFHLQGVSRQPQHF
NA	TRBV5-1	NA	TRBJ2-7	TGCGCCAGCAGCTTGGCCCCGGGACACAAACCCCTCCACGAGCAGTACTTC	CASSLAPGHKPLHEQYF
TRBD1	TRBV19	NA	TRBJ1-1	TGTGCCAGTAGGGACAGGGGGCTTTCTGAAGCTTTCTTT	CASRDRGLSEAFF
NA	TRBV11-2	NA	TRBJ2-2	TGTGCCAGCAGCCTATTTACCGGGGAGCTGTTTTTT	CASSLFTGELFF
TRBD1	TRBV7-2	NA	TRBJ2-7	TGTGCCAGCAGCTTAGCGTCGACAGGGGGAGGGTACGAGCAGTACTTC	CASSLASTGGGYEQYF
NA	TRBV7-2	NA	TRBJ2-1	TGTGCCAGCAGCCTCTCCCCTCACCTTCAGTATTATGAGCAGTTCTTC	CASSLSPHLQYYEQFF
TRBD2	TRBV7-2	NA	TRBJ2-6	TGTGCCAGCAGCCATCTGGGGGGGGGATCTGGGGCCAACGTCCTGCCTTTC	CASSHLGGGSGANVLPF
NA	TRBV5-1	once	TRBJ2-3	TGCGCCAGCAGCTTGGAACAGCCTAGCACAGATACGCAGTATTTT	CASSLEQPSTDTQYF